The present entry profiles one T cell receptor (beta chain) with its context. Its antigen remains unknown. The entry originates in a study of cytomegalovirus exposure and HLA in healthy donors. General study findings and limits: A list of approximately 150 TCR beta chains associated with cytomegalovirus was given. Most sequenced TCRs were rare (though some public TCRs occurred in many donors). The CMV antigen specificity of a few CMV-associated chains was confirmed through in vitro analysis.

With 0 bases clipped from V and 3 bases from J, the junction kept 0 bases outside the gene matches. CDR3 length: 14 amino acids. CDR1 and CDR2 (germline): SGHNT, YYREEE (reference sequence). Profiled with immunoSEQ multiplex PCR; TCRdb holds only in-frame clones, not every one. The sample has 200,000 to 250,000 clones, around nine tenths seen once. The donors were members of the approximately 120-subject validation cohort (separate from the roughly 660-subject first cohort). The sequence was collected from a woman younger than 30 in good health and CMV-seropositive. The rearrangement links TRBV5-4 to TRBJ2-1; TRBD2 agrees at 7 bases. Sequenced material: PBMCs. CDR3 protein: CASSLGGSYNEQFF. CDR3 coding DNA: TGTGCCAGCAGCTTGGGCGGGAGCTACAATGAGCAGTTCTTC.